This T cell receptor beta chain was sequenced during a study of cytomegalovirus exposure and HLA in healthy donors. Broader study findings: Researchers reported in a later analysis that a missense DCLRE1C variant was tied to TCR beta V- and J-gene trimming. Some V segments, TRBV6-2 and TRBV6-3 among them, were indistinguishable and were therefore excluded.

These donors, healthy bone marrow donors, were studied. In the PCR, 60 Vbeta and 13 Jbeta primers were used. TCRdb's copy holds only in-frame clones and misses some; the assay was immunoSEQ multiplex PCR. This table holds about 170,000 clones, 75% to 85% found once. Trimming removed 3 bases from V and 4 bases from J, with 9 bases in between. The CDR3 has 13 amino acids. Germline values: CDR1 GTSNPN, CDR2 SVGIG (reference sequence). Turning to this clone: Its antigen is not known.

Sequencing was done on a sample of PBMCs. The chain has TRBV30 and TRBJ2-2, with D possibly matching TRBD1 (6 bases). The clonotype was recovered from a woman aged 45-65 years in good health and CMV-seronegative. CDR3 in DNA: TGTGCCTGGAGGGGCAGGGGCACCGGGGAGCTGTTTTTT. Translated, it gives CAWRGRGTGELFF.